The 25 T cell receptor beta chains presented below share a single source sample, sequenced in a study of shared clonotypes between healthy human individuals. Assay used: immunoSEQ multiplex PCR; TCRdb lists only in-frame clones, some missing. Altogether more than 1.2 million clones are present, just under 99% being singletons, with the ten largest covering about 0.34%. The source material was naive CD4+ T cells sorted from blood. This sample's subset: CD45RA+ positively selected. The receptor set was obtained from a man aged 30 to 39 in good health.

V usage is TRBV28 and J usage is TRBJ2-7, with 9 bases aligning to TRBD1. The CDR3 runs 16 residues. Per germline, CDR1 MDHEN and CDR2 SYDVKM. Germline trimming cut 4 bases from V and 3 bases from J; bases unmatched to any gene: 10. DNA for the CDR3: TGTGCCAGCAGTTCATATTACAGGGGGCTGGGCTACGAGCAGTACTTC. Translated, it gives CASSSYYRGLGYEQYF.

The chain links TRBV9 to TRBJ2-7; possible D gene TRBD1, 5 bases. CDR3 length: 15 residues. Trimming removed 3 bases from V and 1 base from J, with 14 bases in between. Germline CDR1 is SGDLS and CDR2 is YYNGEE. In nucleotides, the CDR3 is TGTGCCAGCAGCGCCGGCCTGACAGATTCCTACGAGCAGTACTTC. Translated, it gives CASSAGLTDSYEQYF. Full variable domain (rest looked up from reference TRBV9 and TRBJ2-7): DSGVTQTPKHLITATGQRVTLRCSPRSGDLSVYWYQQSLDQGLQFLIQYYNGEERAKGNILERFSAQQFPDLHSELNLSSLELGDSALYFCASSAGLTDSYEQYFGPGTRLTVT.

The chain joins TRBV20-1 to TRBJ2-1; D unresolved. The CDR3 contains 11 residues. The V end was cut by 6 bases, the J end by 7 bases, with 10 bases between. The germline V gene has CDR1 DFQATT and CDR2 SNEGSKA (reference sequence). The CDR3 spells CSAGGMNEQFF. The CDR3 coding sequence is TGCAGTGCAGGCGGTATGAATGAGCAGTTCTTC.

The chain employs TRBV18 and TRBJ1-2; 8 bases map to TRBD1. The CDR3 sequence is 13 residues long. J gave up 6 bases and V 3 bases, and 3 bases lay outside the gene matches. In germline, CDR1 is KGHSH, CDR2 LQKENI. The CDR3 nucleotides read TGTGCCAGCTCACCCGACAGGGGACATGGCTACACCTTC. This translates into CASSPDRGHGYTF.

The CDR3 is CASSLRAVGSGANVLTF. The CDR3 coding sequence is TGTGCCAGCAGTTTGCGCGCAGTCGGGTCTGGGGCCAACGTCCTGACTTTC. This rearrangement joins TRBV2 to TRBJ2-6; D unclear. CDR1 and CDR2 (germline): SNHLY, FYNNEI. The V end lost 5 bases, the J end lost 1 base, and 15 bases lay between the germline ends. There are 17 residues in the CDR3.

The chain has TRBV7-6 and TRBJ2-7, with 8 bases aligning to TRBD1. CDR1 and CDR2 (germline): SGHVS, FNYEAQ. The CDR3 loop spans 15 amino acids. The V segment lost 1 base and the J segment 1 base; nucleotides outside the gene matches: 3. The CDR3 coding sequence is TGTGCCAGCAGCTTAGTCGGGACAGGATCCTACGAGCAGTACTTC. It is translated as CASSLVGTGSYEQYF.

The chain employs TRBV20-1 and TRBJ2-3, with D hard to call. Per germline, CDR1 DFQATT and CDR2 SNEGSKA (reference sequence). This CDR3 has 11 amino acids. Trimming removed 5 bases from V and 4 bases from J, with 7 bases in between. CDR3 region: CSAPTPDTQYF. The CDR3 bases are TGCAGTGCTCCGACCCCAGATACGCAGTATTTT.

The rearrangement links TRBV28 to TRBJ1-5, with 7 bases fitting TRBD1. CDR1 is MDHEN, CDR2 SYDVKM, per germline. V shed 6 bases, J shed 11 bases, and the junction held 13 bases outside the gene matches. The CDR3 spans 14 residues. The CDR3 loop reads CASSLGGGLKAQHF. CDR3 in DNA: TGTGCCAGCAGCCTCGGAGGGGGCCTAAAGGCCCAGCATTTT.

The gene calls are TRBV6-5 and TRBJ1-2; D is uncertain. The V and J ends lost 0 bases and 8 bases respectively, with 10 bases between them. The CDR3 is 13 residues long. Germline-derived CDR1 and CDR2 are MNHEY and SVGAGI. The CDR3 DNA sequence: TGTGCCAGCAGTTACTCGAGGGTGGGGGGCTACACCTTC. Translated: CASSYSRVGGYTF.

The chain couples TRBV7-3 to TRBJ2-1; D remains unclear. The CDR3 length is 13 residues. V was clipped by 0 bases and J by 7 bases, with 7 bases between them. CDR1 is SGHTA and CDR2 is FQGTGA in the germline V gene. CDR3 amino acids: CASSLTSPNEQFF. In nucleotides, the CDR3 is TGTGCCAGCAGCTTAACCAGCCCTAATGAGCAGTTCTTC.

This chain uses TRBV28 with TRBJ1-3; D is uncertain. This CDR3 has 12 residues. The V gene lost 5 bases and the J gene lost 2 bases, with 4 bases spanning the gap. Looked up from germline, CDR1 is MDHEN and CDR2 is SYDVKM. Here the CDR3 DNA reads TGTGCCAGCAGTAAAACTGGAAACACCATATATTTT. It is translated as CASSKTGNTIYF.

The rearrangement uses TRBV18 and TRBJ2-3; D not resolved. Trimming took off 3 bases at V and 1 base at J, with 11 bases between the two ends. The germline V gene has CDR1 KGHSH and CDR2 LQKENI. This CDR3 spans 15 amino acids. CDR3: CASSPGRPGTDTQYF. CDR3 coding DNA: TGTGCCAGCTCACCGGGCAGGCCCGGCACAGATACGCAGTATTTT.

V is TRBV7-9 and J is TRBJ2-7, with TRBD1 as a possible D gene (6 bases). The V end was cut by 3 bases, the J end by 2 bases, with 14 bases between. This CDR3 is built from 15 residues. In germline, CDR1 is SEHNR, CDR2 FQNEAQ (reference sequence). The CDR3 loop is CASSLGTIPTYEQYF. CDR3 bases: TGTGCCAGCAGCTTGGGGACAATTCCCACCTACGAGCAGTACTTC.

The chain employs TRBV6-1 and TRBJ2-7; tentatively, D is TRBD2 (5 bases). This CDR3 contains 18 residues. V lost 3 bases and J lost 4, with 25 bases in between. Germline V gene data show CDR1 as MNHNS and CDR2 as SASEGT. DNA of the CDR3: TGTGCCAGCAGTGATCCCTTGGCTGGAGGATTTAGGTTTTACGAGCAGTACTTC. Translation gives CASSDPLAGGFRFYEQYF.

The chain is built from TRBV11-2 and TRBJ2-7; 7 positions match TRBD2. Unmatched junction bases numbered 10, after V lost 5 bases and J lost 6 bases. This CDR3 has 14 amino acids. Germline V lookup: CDR1 SGHAT, CDR2 FQNNGV. The CDR3, as DNA: TGTGCCAGCAGCCCGGGACTAACCTCCGCCGAGCAGTACTTC. This encodes CASSPGLTSAEQYF.

This clone came up once. The J gene is TRBJ1-1, the V gene TRBV19, with TRBD1 matching over 9 bases. This CDR3 region has 16 residues. Germline V CDR1 and CDR2: LNHDA, SQIVND (reference sequence). V dropped 1 base and J dropped 0; count of bases not matched to a gene: 3. The CDR3 nucleotides read TGTGCCAGTAGTATAGGCCGGGACAGGGTGAACACTGAAGCTTTCTTT. This gives the protein CASSIGRDRVNTEAFF.

The chain employs TRBV27 and TRBJ2-7; D not resolved. The CDR3 consists of 16 residues. CDR1 MNHEY and CDR2 SMNVEV come from the germline V gene (reference sequence). V was pared by 5 bases and J by 4 bases, with 21 bases between. The CDR3 reads CASSPGRRLVQYEQYF. The CDR3 nucleotides read TGTGCCAGCAGTCCCGGGCGCCGGCTAGTTCAGTACGAGCAGTACTTC.

The V and J genes are TRBV28 and TRBJ1-1; D remains ambiguous. The V gene's germline CDR1 is MDHEN and CDR2 SYDVKM. Trimming pared 5 bases from V and 3 bases from J, leaving 13 bases between. The CDR3 runs 14 residues. The CDR3 region has the DNA TGTGCCAGCAGTCTCCACGGTGCTTACACTGAAGCTTTCTTT. Its translation: CASSLHGAYTEAFF. Full variable domain (missing parts from reference TRBV28 and TRBJ1-1): DVKVTQSSRYLVKRTGEKVFLECVQDMDHENMFWYRQDPGLGLRLIYFSYDVKMKEKGDIPEGYSVSREKKERFSLILESASTNQTSMYLCASSLHGAYTEAFFGQGTRLTVV.

The rearrangement uses TRBV6-5 and TRBJ2-1, with 9 bases matching TRBD1. The V segment lost 2 bases and the J segment 7 bases; nucleotides outside the gene matches: 6. CDR1 and CDR2 from the germline V gene are MNHEY and SVGAGI. This CDR3 is 15 amino acids long. CDR3: CASSYRGTGINEQFF. In DNA form, the CDR3 reads TGTGCCAGCAGTTACCGAGGGACAGGGATAAATGAGCAGTTCTTC.

This clone occurred once. The V gene is TRBV19, the J gene TRBJ1-5; 11 bases line up with TRBD1. The CDR3 has 14 residues. The J segment lost 7 bases and the V segment lost 5 bases, leaving 4 bases of the junction unmatched. Germline-derived CDR1 and CDR2 are LNHDA and SQIVND (reference sequence). In DNA, the CDR3 is TGTGCCAGTAGTGGACAGGGGGCGATCCAGCCCCAGCATTTT. Its translation is CASSGQGAIQPQHF. The complete variable domain, with remaining parts taken from reference TRBV19 and TRBJ1-5, reads DGGITQSPKYLFRKEGQNVTLSCEQNLNHDAMYWYRQDPGQGLRLIYYSQIVNDFQKGDIAEGYSVSREKKESFPLTVTSAQKNPTAFYLCASSGQGAIQPQHFGDGTRLSIL.

The chain carries TRBV5-1 and TRBJ1-2; 10 positions match TRBD1. V shed 4 bases, J shed 2 bases, and the junction held 14 bases outside the gene matches. Germline V gene data show CDR1 as SGHRS and CDR2 as YFSETQ. This CDR3 comprises 18 residues. The CDR3 nucleotides are TGCGCCAGCAGCCCCGGGACAGGGGCCTCAAGCAGGAACTATGGCTACACCTTC. Its translation: CASSPGTGASSRNYGYTF.

The V gene is TRBV18, the J gene TRBJ2-1, with 9 positions matching TRBD2. This CDR3 is built from 17 residues. In germline, CDR1 is KGHSH, CDR2 LQKENI. After removal of 3 bases from V and 0 bases from J, the junction contained 6 bases not matched to a gene. As DNA, the CDR3 is TGTGCCAGCTCACCTGTGCTAGCGGGAAGCTCCTACAATGAGCAGTTCTTC. It translates to CASSPVLAGSSYNEQFF.

This clone was observed a single time. This rearrangement joins TRBV19 to TRBJ1-2; tentatively, D is TRBD1 (5 bases). The V end was cut by 4 bases, the J end by 3 bases, with 15 bases between. CDR3 length: 15 amino acids. CDR1 LNHDA and CDR2 SQIVND come from the germline V gene (reference sequence). DNA for the CDR3: TGTGCCAGTAGTAGATCCAGCAGGGCGCACTATGGCTACACCTTC. Translated, it gives CASSRSSRAHYGYTF.

The gene calls are TRBV15 and TRBJ2-7; D tentatively fits TRBD1 or TRBD2 (5 bases each). CDR1 is LNHNV, CDR2 YYDKDF, per germline (reference sequence). The CDR3 has 13 amino acids. V dropped 1 base and J dropped 2 bases, with 6 bases sitting between them. The CDR3 DNA is TGTGCCACCAGCAGAGCGGGACCCTACGAGCAGTACTTC. This gives the protein CATSRAGPYEQYF.

The chain is built from TRBV5-1 and TRBJ1-2; D uncertain. Trimming took 0 bases from V and 2 from J, leaving 14 bases between them. Germline-derived CDR1 and CDR2 are SGHRS and YFSETQ. The CDR3 is 16 residues long. This CDR3 reads CASSLEWGVWNYGYTF. CDR3 nucleotides: TGCGCCAGCAGCTTGGAATGGGGTGTTTGGAACTATGGCTACACCTTC.